A single sample gave rise to the 9 T cell receptor beta chains below, sequenced in a study of T cells in Graves' hyperthyroidism and ophthalmopathy. TCR beta CDR3 regions were amplified from RNA. The study used the HTBI primer set for a first-round RT-PCR of the TCR CDR3. TCRdb reprocessed the multiplex PCR reads via MiXCR and lists one record per CDR3 protein. Altogether hundreds of thousands of distinct CDR3 sequences are present, roughly 14% being singletons, with the ten largest covering over 10%. The sequenced sample consisted of blood. These receptors were collected from a man younger than 30 with Graves' ophthalmopathy.

This rearrangement joins TRBV6-1 to TRBJ2-5; D might be TRBD1 (5 bases). Trimming left V 5 bases short and J 3 bases short, with 10 bases between. This CDR3 is 13 amino acids long. CDR1 is MNHNS, CDR2 SASEGT, per germline. CDR3 nucleotides: TGTGCCAGCAGTCAGTTACAGGAAGAGACCCAGTACTTC. This codes for CASSQLQEETQYF.

Comment on this clonotype: A much larger clone differs by one base, so this may be a read error. The rearrangement uses TRBV7-9 and TRBJ2-1; 7 bases line up with TRBD1. Germline V gives CDR1 SEHNR, CDR2 FQNEAQ (reference sequence). J was trimmed by 1 base and V by 5 bases; bases with no gene match: 2. This CDR3 spans 14 amino acids. The CDR3 nucleotides read TGTGCCAGCAGCGGGACAGAGTCCTACAATGAGCAGTTCTTC. It encodes CASSGTESYNEQFF.

This clonotype was picked up many times. The CDR3 nucleotides read TGCAGTGCTCGCGGGGGGGCGGAGACCCAGTACTTC. Protein: CSARGGAETQYF. The chain is built from TRBV20-1 and TRBJ2-5; TRBD2 aligns across 9 bases. The CDR3 is made up of 12 amino acids. The V gene's germline CDR1 is DFQATT and CDR2 SNEGSKA (reference sequence). After removal of 5 bases from V and 5 bases from J, the junction contained 3 bases not matched to a gene.

This clonotype has ten or more counts. This chain uses TRBV3-1 with TRBJ2-7, with 8 bases lining up with TRBD1. V was pared by 6 bases and J by 3 bases, with 7 bases of the junction left unmatched. The CDR3 loop spans 14 amino acids. CDR1 and CDR2 from the germline V gene are LGHDT and YNNKEL (reference sequence). The CDR3 DNA sequence: TGTGCCAGCAGTCACGGACAGGGTAACTACGAGCAGTACTTC. Translation gives CASSHGQGNYEQYF.

In the case of this clonotype: A read error is possible here, since a much larger clone lies one base away. V is TRBV20-1 and J is TRBJ1-1; D unclear. The CDR3 runs to 13 residues. The germline V gene has CDR1 DFQATT and CDR2 SNEGSKA (reference sequence). The CDR3, as DNA: TGCGGTGCCAAGGGCAGTTCGAACACTGAAGCTTTCTTT. This translates into CGAKGSSNTEAFF.

There are many counts of this clonotype. The chain carries TRBV11-3 and TRBJ1-2; D gene uncertain. Trimming left V 3 bases short and J 6 bases short, with 8 bases between. The CDR3 runs 12 residues. From germline, CDR1 is SGHNT and CDR2 YENEEA. DNA of the CDR3: TGTGCCAGCAGCTTTGGAGGAAATGGCTACACCTTC. Amino acid sequence: CASSFGGNGYTF.

This clonotype was observed at least ten times. The chain employs TRBV11-2 and TRBJ2-1, with no clear D. Germline V gene data show CDR1 as SGHAT and CDR2 as FQNNGV. The germline V and J ends were trimmed by 5 bases and 5 bases, with 10 bases remaining between them. This CDR3 region has 13 residues. DNA of the CDR3: TGTGCCAGCAGCCCCCGGGCACACAATGAGCAGTTCTTC. Translated: CASSPRAHNEQFF.

This clonotype was found many times. V gene TRBV19 combines with J gene TRBJ1-2; D ambiguous. Germline assignment: CDR1 LNHDA and CDR2 SQIVND (reference sequence). The CDR3 is 13 amino acids. V lost 10 bases and J 6 bases, leaving 18 bases between the germline ends. The CDR3: CANRALVQHGYTF. In nucleotides, the CDR3 is TGTGCCAATCGAGCCCTGGTTCAACATGGCTACACCTTC.

This clonotype was detected many times. The gene calls are TRBV7-6 and TRBJ2-7; tentative D call: TRBD2 (5 bases). Germline values: CDR1 SGHVS, CDR2 FNYEAQ. The CDR3 length is 14 residues. With 3 bases removed from V and 0 bases from J, the gap between germline ends came to 9 bases. CDR3 in DNA: TGTGCCAGCAGCTTCCTCCGGGACTCCTACGAGCAGTACTTC. Translated: CASSFLRDSYEQYF.